This T cell receptor (beta chain) was found in a study of PD-1 blockade in classical Hodgkin lymphoma. Time point given: cycle 4 day 1 (C4D1), after 6 weeks of nivolumab. Each of the patients experienced relapse following autologous stem cell transplantation, and their brentuximab vedotin exposure differed. This CDR3 has 14 residues. V gave up 5 bases and J gave up 5 bases; unmatched junction bases: 7. CDR1 SGHVS and CDR2 FNYEAQ come from the germline V gene. Here immunoSEQ multiplex PCR was the method, and the copy in TCRdb shows in-frame clones only, minus some. The top ten hold around 8.9% of the sample, which has tens of thousands of clones, around 80% seen once.

This clonotype originated in a human donor with classical Hodgkin lymphoma. The J gene is TRBJ1-2, the V gene TRBV7-6, with TRBD1 identical over 8 bases. Material: peripheral blood mononuclear cells (PBMCs), obtained before the fourth cycle of nivolumab. The CDR3 DNA follows: TGTGCCAGCAGCCCAGGAGGGACAGGATATGGCTACACCTTC. Translated, it gives CASSPGGTGYGYTF.